The 5 T cell receptor beta chains presented below share a single source sample, sequenced in a study of cytomegalovirus exposure and HLA in healthy donors. This PCR relied on a set of 60 Vbeta primers and 13 Jbeta primers. TCRdb's copy holds only in-frame clones and misses some; the assay was immunoSEQ multiplex PCR. The sample includes some 87,000 clones, roughly two thirds of them seen just once. Sequencing was carried out using PBMCs. The receptors come from a woman between 45 and 65 years old in good health and CMV-seropositive.

DNA for the CDR3: TGTGCCAGCAGTTCGGTAATAGCCAAAAACATTCAGTACTTC. Translating it yields CASSSVIAKNIQYF. The genes are TRBV27 and TRBJ2-4, with no clear D. CDR3 length: 14 amino acids. Germline V CDR1 and CDR2: MNHEY, SMNVEV (reference sequence). Trimming pared 4 bases from V and 0 bases from J, leaving 7 bases between.

The rearrangement uses TRBV27 and TRBJ2-5, with TRBD2 matching over 10 bases. The J call may be faulty, since TRBJ2-7 better matches the DNA end. CDR3 length equals 14 residues. Germline V gene data show CDR1 as MNHEY and CDR2 as SMNVEV (reference sequence). In DNA, the CDR3 is TGTGCCAGCAGTCCAGCGGGAGGGCCCTACGAGCAGTACTTC. This sequence encodes CASSPAGGPYEQYF.

The chain combines TRBV28 with TRBJ2-1; D unclear. Trimming removed 3 bases from V and 0 bases from J, with 9 bases in between. The CDR3 consists of 15 residues. CDR1 is MDHEN, CDR2 SYDVKM, per germline. The chain's CDR3 is CASSLRRVSYNEQFF. The DNA for the CDR3 is TGTGCCAGCAGTTTGCGCCGGGTCTCCTACAATGAGCAGTTCTTC.

This clone showed up just a few times. The chain links TRBV2 to TRBJ2-3; 13 bases agree with TRBD2. V dropped 6 bases and J dropped 5; count of bases not matched to a gene: 11. The CDR3 covers 17 residues. Germline lookup yields CDR1 SNHLY and CDR2 FYNNEI. The CDR3 spells CASSPGLAGQGRDTQYF. The CDR3, as DNA: TGTGCCAGCAGCCCGGGACTAGCGGGACAGGGGAGAGATACGCAGTATTTT.

The V and J genes are TRBV2 and TRBJ2-3; 8 bases are a match to TRBD1. This CDR3 has 15 amino acids. The germline V gene has CDR1 SNHLY and CDR2 FYNNEI. With 6 bases clipped from V and 0 bases from J, the junction kept 5 bases outside the gene matches. CDR3 DNA sequence: TGTGCCAGCAGGTTACAGGGGGTAAGCACAGATACGCAGTATTTT. Translating it yields CASRLQGVSTDTQYF.